This is a list of T cell receptor beta chains from one sample in a study of CD8+ T cells in alopecia areata. TCRdb keeps only in-frame clones here, not all; method: immunoSEQ multiplex PCR. The sample has some 110,000 clones; roughly two thirds are singletons. The sequenced sample consisted of CD4+ T cells sorted from blood. These receptors all stem from a human donor in good health. The CDR3 runs from the conserved cysteine through the conserved F or W. A D gene is named only where the DNA matches it firmly. Size tells how often a clone was seen (once, few, many) or the class of an expanded clone, and some rows leave it out.

size,length,D,V,J,CDR3,DNA
NA,15,NA,TRBV9,TRBJ1-3,CASSPRVGSGNTIYF,TGTGCCAGCAGCCCACGAGTAGGCTCTGGAAACACCATATATTTT
NA,14,NA,TRBV19,TRBJ1-5,CASSGVYSNQPQHF,TGTGCCAGTAGCGGAGTTTATAGCAATCAGCCCCAGCATTTT
few,15,TRBD1,TRBV2,TRBJ2-5,CASSIEQGVQETQYF,TGTGCCAGCAGCATAGAACAGGGGGTACAAGAGACCCAGTACTTC
NA,16,TRBD2,TRBV9,TRBJ2-5,CASSVGYGGGKETQYF,TGTGCCAGCAGCGTCGGGTATGGGGGGGGTAAAGAGACCCAGTACTTC
NA,15,NA,TRBV12-5,TRBJ2-2,CASGLGQPNTGELFF,TGTGCTAGTGGTTTGGGACAGCCGAACACCGGGGAGCTGTTTTTT
once,13,NA,TRBV29-1,TRBJ1-4,CSVGSGLNEKLFF,TGCAGCGTTGGGTCCGGCCTTAATGAAAAACTGTTTTTT
NA,11,NA,TRBV20-1,TRBJ1-2,CSARQSYGYTF,TGCAGTGCTAGGCAGAGCTATGGCTACACCTTC
NA,19,NA,TRBV7-6,TRBJ1-3,CASSSDRRNRHYSGNTIYF,TGTGCCAGCAGCTCGGACCGGCGGAACAGGCACTACTCTGGAAACACCATATATTTT
NA,13,NA,TRBV5-1,TRBJ2-1,CASSLDYGTAQFF,TGCGCCAGCAGCTTGGATTACGGGACGGCGCAGTTCTTC
few,16,TRBD1,TRBV4-1,TRBJ2-2,CASSQGPDRRTGELFF,TGCGCCAGCAGCCAGGGTCCGGACAGGAGGACCGGGGAGCTGTTTTTT
few,17,NA,TRBV29-1,TRBJ2-1,CSVEEGQVGRKKHEQFF,TGCAGCGTTGAAGAGGGGCAGGTCGGAAGAAAAAAACATGAGCAGTTCTTC
NA,14,TRBD1,TRBV5-6,TRBJ2-7,CASTAMGTGFNQYF,TGTGCCAGCACCGCTATGGGGACAGGGTTCAACCAGTACTTC
NA,15,NA,TRBV7-9,TRBJ1-4,CASSRSQATNEKLFF,TGTGCCAGCAGCAGATCTCAGGCAACTAATGAAAAACTGTTTTTT
many,14,NA,TRBV7-3,TRBJ2-1,CASSPEGWYIEQFF,TGTGCCAGCAGCCCCGAGGGGTGGTATATTGAGCAGTTCTTC
NA,12,NA,TRBV12-5,TRBJ1-5,CASGLDLGTQHF,TGTGCTAGTGGTTTGGATCTTGGGACCCAGCATTTT
NA,14,NA,TRBV5-1,TRBJ2-3,CASSMGGPTDTQYF,TGCGCCAGCAGCATGGGGGGGCCCACAGATACGCAGTATTTT
few,11,NA,TRBV29-1,TRBJ1-2,CSGNTGNGYTF,TGCAGCGGGAATACAGGGAATGGCTACACCTTC
NA,14,NA,TRBV30,TRBJ2-2,CAWSVERITGELFF,TGTGCCTGGAGTGTAGAAAGGATTACCGGGGAGCTGTTTTTT
NA,13,NA,TRBV15,TRBJ2-1,CATSTRGAREQFF,TGTGCCACCAGCACCCGGGGGGCCCGAGAGCAGTTCTTC
once,11,NA,TRBV30,TRBJ1-1,CAWEDSSGAFF,TGTGCCTGGGAGGACTCTAGTGGAGCTTTCTTT
few,15,TRBD1,TRBV6-5,TRBJ2-7,CASSRSTGGGYEQYF,TGTGCCAGCAGTCGATCGACAGGGGGTGGCTACGAGCAGTACTTC
few,15,NA,TRBV5-1,TRBJ1-2,CASSNGRGTDYGYTF,TGCGCCAGCAGCAATGGGAGGGGGACGGACTATGGCTACACCTTC
few,14,NA,TRBV7-2,TRBJ2-5,CASSLDSTTGPQYF,TGTGCCAGCAGCTTAGATAGCACTACCGGCCCCCAGTACTTC
NA,14,TRBD1,TRBV5-1,TRBJ1-1,CASSTEGQKLEAFF,TGCGCCAGCAGCACGGAGGGACAGAAATTAGAAGCTTTCTTT
NA,11,NA,TRBV6-1,TRBJ1-2,CASSENYGYTF,TGTGCCAGCAGTGAAAACTATGGCTACACCTTC
few,12,NA,TRBV29-1,TRBJ2-5,CSVGPSGETQYF,TGCAGCGTTGGGCCTTCTGGGGAGACCCAGTACTTC
NA,12,NA,TRBV19,TRBJ2-5,CASRQVGETQYF,TGTGCCAGCCGACAGGTCGGGGAGACCCAGTACTTC
NA,13,NA,TRBV21-1,TRBJ2-7,CASSGQAPYEQYF,TGTGCCAGCAGCGGACAGGCCCCCTACGAGCAGTACTTC
NA,17,TRBD2,TRBV4-2,TRBJ2-5,CASSQDSFPGGQETQYF,TGTGCCAGCAGCCAAGACTCCTTTCCGGGAGGACAAGAGACCCAGTACTTC
NA,17,TRBD2,TRBV2,TRBJ2-1,CASRTGRLAGLYNEQFF,TGTGCCAGCCGTACAGGGAGACTAGCGGGTCTGTACAATGAGCAGTTCTTC
NA,14,TRBD1,TRBV14,TRBJ1-4,CASSQRGPSGKLFF,TGTGCCAGCAGCCAAAGGGGGCCAAGCGGAAAACTGTTTTTT
NA,13,NA,TRBV6-6,TRBJ1-5,CASSRTRNQPQHF,TGTGCCAGCAGCCGAACAAGGAATCAGCCCCAGCATTTT
NA,14,TRBD1,TRBV19,TRBJ2-2,CATETGGVGGELFF,TGTGCCACCGAGACAGGGGGCGTCGGCGGGGAGCTGTTTTTT
NA,15,NA,TRBV2,TRBJ2-1,CASRALGMAYNEQFF,TGTGCCAGCAGGGCTCTGGGTATGGCCTACAATGAGCAGTTCTTC
few,15,NA,TRBV29-1,TRBJ2-3,CSVEDREGGRDTQYF,TGCAGCGTTGAAGATCGGGAAGGGGGAAGGGATACGCAGTATTTT
NA,11,NA,TRBV29-1,TRBJ2-7,CSTSDGYEQYF,TGCAGCACGAGCGACGGATACGAGCAGTACTTC
NA,14,TRBD2,TRBV6-5,TRBJ2-1,CASRQPGLVGEQFF,TGTGCCAGCAGACAGCCGGGACTAGTCGGTGAGCAGTTCTTC
few,14,TRBD2,TRBV11-2,TRBJ2-7,CASSKLAAHYEQYF,TGTGCCAGCAGCAAACTAGCGGCGCACTACGAGCAGTACTTC
NA,12,NA,TRBV29-1,TRBJ1-5,CSTRNGDQPQHF,TGCAGCACAAGAAACGGGGATCAGCCCCAGCATTTT
once,13,TRBD1,TRBV29-1,TRBJ1-5,CSVGTGLDQPQHF,TGCAGCGTCGGGACAGGGTTAGATCAGCCCCAGCATTTT
NA,16,TRBD1,TRBV4-1,TRBJ2-5,CASSSLGVTGGETQYF,TGCGCCAGCAGCAGCCTAGGGGTTACAGGGGGTGAGACCCAGTACTTC
NA,13,TRBD1,TRBV18,TRBJ1-2,CASSTGTAYGYTF,TGTGCCAGCTCAACCGGGACAGCATATGGCTACACCTTC
once,16,NA,TRBV15,TRBJ1-5,CATSRDGRGAKQPQHF,TGTGCCACCAGCAGAGATGGAAGGGGGGCTAAACAGCCCCAGCATTTT
NA,15,TRBD2,TRBV11-2,TRBJ2-3,CASSLDLAGTDTQYF,TGTGCCAGCAGCTTAGACCTAGCGGGGACAGATACGCAGTATTTT
few,14,NA,TRBV19,TRBJ1-4,CASNHRSPGEKLFF,TGTGCCAGTAACCACAGGTCGCCTGGTGAAAAACTGTTTTTT